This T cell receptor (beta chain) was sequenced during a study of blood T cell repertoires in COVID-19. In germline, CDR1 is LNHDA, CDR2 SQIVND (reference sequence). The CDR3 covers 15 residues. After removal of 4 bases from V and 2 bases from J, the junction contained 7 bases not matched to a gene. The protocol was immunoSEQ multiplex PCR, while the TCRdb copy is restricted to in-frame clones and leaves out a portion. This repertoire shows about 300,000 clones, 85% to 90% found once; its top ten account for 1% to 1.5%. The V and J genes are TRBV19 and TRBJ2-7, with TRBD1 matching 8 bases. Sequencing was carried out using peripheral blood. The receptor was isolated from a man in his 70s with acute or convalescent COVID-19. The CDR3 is CASSRDRTLTYEQYF. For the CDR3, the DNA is TGTGCCAGTAGTAGGGACAGGACCTTAACCTACGAGCAGTACTTC.